These 19 T cell receptor beta chains were all obtained from the same sample, sequenced in a study of T cell repertoires in cytomegalovirus infection. Via MiXCR, TCRdb re-called the reads, giving one row per CDR3 protein. The sample has 150,000 to 200,000 distinct CDR3 sequences, 28% seen once. The source material was PBMCs. The source is a human donor in good health (CMV status not recorded). Some clones in this sample may be carry-over from other donors' samples.

There are many counts of this clonotype. The rearrangement joins TRBV6-4 to TRBJ2-2; 7 bases line up with TRBD1. This CDR3 spans 14 amino acids. Germline CDR1 MRHNA, CDR2 SNTAGT. Trimming at V came to 5 bases and at J to 2 bases, leaving 2 bases not matched to a gene. CDR3 bases: TGTGCCAGCAGTACAGGGGACAACACCGGGGAGCTGTTTTTT. Amino acids: CASSTGDNTGELFF.

The rearrangement joins TRBV5-5 to TRBJ1-2; D not certain. V lost 4 bases and J lost 3, with 10 bases in between. The germline V gene has CDR1 SGHKS and CDR2 YYEKEE (reference sequence). This CDR3 is built from 13 residues. CDR3 residues: CASSPLRDYGYTF. In nucleotides, the CDR3 is TGTGCCAGCAGCCCCTTGAGGGACTATGGCTACACCTTC.

This chain links TRBV6-1 with TRBJ1-6; D gene uncertain. V was clipped by 2 bases and J by 10 bases, with 12 bases between them. The germline V gene encodes CDR1 MNHNS and CDR2 SASEGT. There are 14 residues in the CDR3. DNA for the CDR3: TGTGCCAGCAGTGAAAGCTGGGTATTATCACCCCTCCACTTT. Residues: CASSESWVLSPLHF.

The table lists this clonotype with many counts. This rearrangement joins TRBV7-2 to TRBJ2-5; TRBD2 might be the D (6 bases). Germline CDR1 and CDR2: SGHTA and FQGNSA. The CDR3 length is 15 residues. Trimming removed 5 bases at V and 5 bases at J, with 18 bases between. The chain's CDR3 is CASSPQGPSEETQYF. The CDR3 region has the DNA TGTGCCAGCAGCCCCCAGGGCCCTAGCGAGGAGACCCAGTACTTC.

This clonotype has ten or more counts. The V call is TRBV7-2, the J call TRBJ2-1; the match to TRBD2 covers 9 bases. The CDR3 spans 15 residues. V shed 5 bases, J shed 5 bases, and the junction held 7 bases outside the gene matches. The germline V gene encodes CDR1 SGHTA and CDR2 FQGNSA. The CDR3 DNA reads TGTGCCAGCAGCCGCCGTAGCGGGGGCCACAATGAGCAGTTCTTC. This translates into CASSRRSGGHNEQFF.

The chain uses TRBV5-6 and TRBJ1-1; D is ambiguous. Germline V gene data show CDR1 as SGHDT and CDR2 as YYEEEE. V lost 3 bases to trimming and J lost 4 bases, with 10 bases between them. The CDR3 is 13 amino acids. The CDR3 DNA reads TGTGCCAGCAGCTCGGCTATGGGCACTGAAGCTTTCTTT. Amino acids: CASSSAMGTEAFF.

In this sample, this clonotype turned up a few times. The chain employs TRBV10-3 and TRBJ2-3, with D perhaps matching TRBD1 or TRBD2 (6 bases each). Germline V lookup: CDR1 ENHRY, CDR2 SYGVKD. The V end was cut by 2 bases, the J end by 2 bases, with 11 bases between. This CDR3 is built from 15 residues. CDR3: CAISEGGPTTDTQYF. CDR3 in DNA: TGTGCCATCAGTGAGGGGGGGCCCACCACAGATACGCAGTATTTT.

This clonotype was observed a few times. The rearrangement links TRBV10-3 to TRBJ2-7, with a tentative D call TRBD1 (6 bases). The germline V gene has CDR1 ENHRY and CDR2 SYGVKD. Trimming stripped 4 bases from V and 4 bases from J, with 11 bases between. The CDR3 contains 13 residues. The DNA of the CDR3 is TGTGCCATCAGTGGGGGAAGGGGGTACGAGCAGTACTTC. This gives the protein CAISGGRGYEQYF.

V and J are TRBV19 and TRBJ2-2; 7 bases are a match to TRBD1. Looked up from germline, CDR1 is LNHDA and CDR2 is SQIVND (reference sequence). The CDR3 loop spans 13 amino acids. J lost 5 bases, V lost 10 bases, and 7 bases had no gene match. The CDR3 DNA reads TGTGCCACTAAGGCAGGGGGAACCGGGGAGCTGTTTTTT. It yields the protein CATKAGGTGELFF.

This clonotype came up a few times. The chain combines TRBV10-3 with TRBJ2-3; 9 bases are a match to TRBD2. The ends lost 6 bases at V and 2 bases at J; junction bases unmatched: 3. Germline V CDR1 and CDR2: ENHRY, SYGVKD. This CDR3 region has 14 residues. Here the CDR3 reads CAIRLAGPTDTQYF. The CDR3 bases are TGTGCCATCAGGCTAGCGGGGCCCACAGATACGCAGTATTTT.

This clonotype has only one observation. V and J are TRBV7-1 and TRBJ1-2; D might be TRBD1 (5 bases). TRBV7-1 is sorted into the ORF group, with uncertain function. The CDR3 spans 15 residues. Trimming removed 5 bases from V and 1 base from J, with 14 bases in between. The CDR3 loop reads CASSLLDTFNYGYTF. The CDR3 DNA reads TGTGCCAGCAGCCTCCTGGACACCTTTAACTATGGCTACACCTTC.

The chain uses TRBV12-3 or TRBV12-4 and TRBJ1-4; D remains unclear. The V gene lost 7 bases and the J gene lost 0 bases, with 15 bases spanning the gap. The CDR3 length is 16 residues. CDR3 in DNA: TGTGCCAGCACCCGACACACCGCCGCAACTAATGAAAAACTGTTTTTT. Protein sequence: CASTRHTAATNEKLFF.

This chain joins TRBV27 and TRBJ1-1; D gene uncertain. From germline, CDR1 is MNHEY and CDR2 SMNVEV (reference sequence). V was clipped by 7 bases and J by 0 bases, with 12 bases between them. The CDR3 is made up of 14 amino acids. The CDR3: CASTMGGLNTEAFF. CDR3 DNA sequence: TGTGCCAGCACCATGGGAGGGTTGAACACTGAAGCTTTCTTT.

With respect to this clonotype: Compared with germline, one end of the junction differs, possibly owing to a read error. This chain uses TRBV12-3 or TRBV12-4 with TRBJ1-1; D may be TRBD1 (6 bases). The CDR3 has 16 residues. For the CDR3, the DNA is TGTGCCAGCAGCCCTACAGGGCGGTCAATGAGTACTGGAGCTTTCTTT. Amino acids: CASSPTGRSMSTGAFF.

The chain joins TRBV6-2 or TRBV6-3 to TRBJ1-1; D unclear. The V and J ends lost 6 bases and 3 bases respectively, with 2 bases between them. CDR1 and CDR2 (germline): MNHEY, SVGEGT. There are 10 residues in the CDR3. The CDR3 nucleotides are TGTGCCAGCAGCGACACTGAAGCTTTCTTT. Translated: CASSDTEAFF.

This clonotype was observed a handful of times. The genes are TRBV6-5 and TRBJ1-5, with 8 bases identical to TRBD1. The CDR3 is 15 amino acids. Germline V gene data show CDR1 as MNHEY and CDR2 as SVGAGI. Losses at the gene ends were 6 bases for V and 3 bases for J; bases not matched to a gene: 7. In DNA form, the CDR3 reads TGTGCCAGCAGGGGTACAGGGGGTAACAATCAGCCCCAGCATTTT. It translates to CASRGTGGNNQPQHF.

This clonotype was seen only a few times. The chain uses TRBV6-5 and TRBJ1-1, with 10 bases matching TRBD1. CDR1 MNHEY and CDR2 SVGAGI come from the germline V gene. This CDR3 is 16 amino acids long. Germline trimming cut 2 bases from V and 2 bases from J; bases unmatched to any gene: 5. As DNA, the CDR3 is TGTGCCAGCAGTTACGGACAGGGGGAGGATAACACTGAAGCTTTCTTT. It encodes CASSYGQGEDNTEAFF.

This chain joins TRBV7-9 and TRBJ1-6; 7 bases fit TRBD1. The CDR3 sequence is 18 residues long. The junction had 16 bases not matched to a gene; V was cut back by 4 bases and J by 7 bases. In germline, CDR1 is SEHNR, CDR2 FQNEAQ (reference sequence). Written as DNA, the CDR3 is TGTGCCAGCAGCTCCCAAGGGGGCTTGACAGGGAGGAATTCACCCCTCCACTTT. It yields the protein CASSSQGGLTGRNSPLHF.

This clonotype has only a few counts. The chain couples TRBV11-2 to TRBJ1-3; 7 nucleotides line up with TRBD1. The CDR3 loop spans 15 amino acids. The germline V gene encodes CDR1 SGHAT and CDR2 FQNNGV. The J segment lost 0 bases and the V segment lost 4 bases, leaving 3 bases of the junction unmatched. For the CDR3, the DNA is TGTGCCAGCAGCTATGGACAGGACTCTGGAAACACCATATATTTT. Translated: CASSYGQDSGNTIYF.